The sequence of this TCR beta chain was determined in a study of PD-1 blockade in mismatch repair-deficient tumors. There are 11 residues in the CDR3. V was cut by 5 bases and J by 2 bases, with 2 bases left in between. Germline V gene lookup returns CDR1 MDHEN and CDR2 SYDVKM. Only in-frame clones appear in the TCRdb table, and some are missing; sequencing was by immunoSEQ multiplex PCR. The table records approximately 130,000 clones, about 85% of them present only once. The source was peripheral blood, collected 44 weeks after starting pembrolizumab. The receptor was isolated from an adult with mismatch repair-deficient cancer. The chain is built from TRBV28 and TRBJ2-3; D uncertain. CDR3 protein: CASSPTDTQYF. For the CDR3, the DNA is TGTGCCAGCAGTCCCACAGATACGCAGTATTTT.